The present T cell receptor beta chain was sequenced within a study of CXCR3-negative and CXCR3-positive naive CD8 T cells. The CDR3 extends over 14 amino acids. Germline CDR1 and CDR2: LGHNA and YSLEER. Each TRB cDNA library was prepared by 5' RACE (with UMI labels). TCRdb re-called the 5' RACE reads and shows each CDR3 protein once, DNA omitted. This sample lists around 41,000 distinct CDR3 sequences; its ten largest clones have about 10%. The sequenced material came from memory CD8+ T cells from blood. V is TRBV4-3 and J is TRBJ1-1. The TCR comes from a human donor in good health. Some clones in this sample may be carry-over from other donors' samples. The CDR3 spells CASSQRTINTEAFF.